This passage covers 5 T cell receptor beta chains from one sample sequenced in a study of T cell responses to AZD1222 COVID-19 vaccine. Only in-frame clones appear in the TCRdb table, and some are missing; sequencing was by immunoSEQ multiplex PCR. Of 140,000 to 150,000 clones listed, roughly 92% were seen once; the top ten hold 1.5% to 2%. This sample comprised peripheral blood, obtained on day 0 of AZD1222 vaccination. The receptors were gathered from an adult in good health.

This clone was seen ten or more times. The chain is built from TRBV7-9 and TRBJ1-5, with D unclear. Trimming stripped 5 bases from V and 5 bases from J, with 7 bases between. The CDR3 is 12 amino acids. Germline V gene data show CDR1 as SEHNR and CDR2 as FQNEAQ (reference sequence). The CDR3 loop reads CASSHGDQPQHF. CDR3 DNA sequence: TGTGCCAGCAGCCACGGGGATCAGCCCCAGCATTTT.

The rearrangement links TRBV27 to TRBJ2-7, with D maybe TRBD2 (5 bases). V lost 3 bases and J lost 0, with 12 bases in between. This CDR3 has 15 amino acids. CDR1 is MNHEY, CDR2 SMNVEV, per germline (reference sequence). The CDR3 sequence: CASSFRSRGSYEQYF. CDR3 coding DNA: TGTGCCAGCAGTTTTCGGTCACGGGGCTCCTACGAGCAGTACTTC.

This chain uses TRBV4-1 with TRBJ2-1; the D gene is possibly TRBD1 (6 bases). The germline V gene encodes CDR1 MGHRA and CDR2 YSYEKL. V was clipped by 3 bases and J by 0 bases, with 15 bases between them. The CDR3 is made up of 17 amino acids. In DNA form, the CDR3 reads TGCGCCAGCAGCCACCGGACAGAACTGACCTCCTACAATGAGCAGTTCTTC. It yields the protein CASSHRTELTSYNEQFF.

CDR3 in amino acids: CASSYGTGMNTEAFF. The CDR3 coding sequence is TGTGCCAGCAGTTACGGGACAGGGATGAACACTGAAGCTTTCTTT. J is TRBJ1-1 and V is TRBV6-5; 9 positions match TRBD1. V lost 2 bases and J lost 0; bases outside the gene matches: 1. CDR3 size: 15 residues. The V gene's germline CDR1 is MNHEY and CDR2 SVGAGI.

The chain is built from TRBV6-5 and TRBJ1-4, with TRBD1 identical over 7 bases. Per the germline V gene, CDR1 is MNHEY and CDR2 is SVGAGI. V gave up 4 bases and J gave up 8 bases; unmatched junction bases: 10. This CDR3 has 15 residues. DNA for the CDR3: TGTGCCAGCAGTTCCCTGCCCGCGACAGGGGAAAAACTGTTTTTT. Its protein is CASSSLPATGEKLFF.